The TCR beta chain under discussion was sequenced for a study of neurological immune-mediated disorders. In TCRdb, the 5' RACE reads were re-called with MiXCR into one record per CDR3 protein. The sample lists roughly 60,000 distinct CDR3 sequences; roughly 3.5% were seen once. Germline CDR1 is MNHNY and CDR2 is SVGAGI (reference sequence). There are 16 residues in the CDR3. Trimming took 4 bases from V and 5 from J, leaving 17 bases between them. This clonotype has a count of ten or more. This receptor was identified in a woman between 50 and 59 years old with multiple sclerosis. This chain uses TRBV6-6 with TRBJ2-2; weak D call: TRBD1 (6 bases). Material for sequencing was PBMCs. The CDR3 bases are TGTGCCAGCAGTTTATCCGGGACAAGAGGGACCGGGGAGCTGTTTTTT. The encoded protein is CASSLSGTRGTGELFF.